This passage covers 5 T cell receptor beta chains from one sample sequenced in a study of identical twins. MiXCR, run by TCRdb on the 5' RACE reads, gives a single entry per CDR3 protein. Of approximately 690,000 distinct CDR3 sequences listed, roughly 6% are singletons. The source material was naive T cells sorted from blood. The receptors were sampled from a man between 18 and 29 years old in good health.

The CDR3 nucleotides are TGCAGCGGCTCAAAGCACAATGAGCAGTTCTTC. Amino acids: CSGSKHNEQFF. This sequence joins TRBV29-1 and TRBJ2-1; no firm D call. V was trimmed by 7 bases and J by 5 bases, leaving 9 bases between them. The CDR3 spans 11 residues. Germline values: CDR1 SQVTM, CDR2 ANQGSEA.

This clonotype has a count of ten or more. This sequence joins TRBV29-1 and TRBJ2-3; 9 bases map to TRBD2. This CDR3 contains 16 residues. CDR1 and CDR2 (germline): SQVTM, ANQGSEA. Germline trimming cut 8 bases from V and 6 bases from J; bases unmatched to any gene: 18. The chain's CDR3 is CSPIVVLGGRADTQYF. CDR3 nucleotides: TGCAGCCCCATCGTTGTCCTGGGCGGGAGGGCGGATACGCAGTATTTT.

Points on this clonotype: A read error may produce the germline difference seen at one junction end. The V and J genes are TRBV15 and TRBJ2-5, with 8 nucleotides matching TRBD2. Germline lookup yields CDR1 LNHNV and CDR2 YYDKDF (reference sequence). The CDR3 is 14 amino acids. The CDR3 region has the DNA TGTGCCACCAACAGAGATGCGGGAGGAGAGACCCAGTACTTC. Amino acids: CATNRDAGGETQYF.

The CDR3 here is CATKGGIDEQFF. CDR3 nucleotides: TGTGCCACCAAAGGGGGGATTGATGAGCAGTTCTTC. J is TRBJ2-1 and V is TRBV24-1; D tentatively reads TRBD1 or TRBD2 (6 bases each). Trimming left V 8 bases short and J 8 bases short, with 12 bases between. CDR3 size: 12 residues. Germline V gene data show CDR1 as KGHDR and CDR2 as SFDVKD.

CDR3 coding DNA: TGTGCCAGTAGTGAGGGAGCGGAGACCCAGTACTTC. It codes for CASSEGAETQYF. This rearrangement joins TRBV19 to TRBJ2-5, with TRBD2 as a possible D gene (5 bases). Germline CDR1 LNHDA, CDR2 SQIVND (reference sequence). The CDR3 has 12 amino acids. V lost 5 bases and J 5 bases, leaving 9 bases between the germline ends. The variable domain in full, with the rest retrieved from reference TRBV19 and TRBJ2-5, is DGGITQSPKYLFRKEGQNVTLSCEQNLNHDAMYWYRQDPGQGLRLIYYSQIVNDFQKGDIAEGYSVSREKKESFPLTVTSAQKNPTAFYLCASSEGAETQYFGPGTRLLVL.